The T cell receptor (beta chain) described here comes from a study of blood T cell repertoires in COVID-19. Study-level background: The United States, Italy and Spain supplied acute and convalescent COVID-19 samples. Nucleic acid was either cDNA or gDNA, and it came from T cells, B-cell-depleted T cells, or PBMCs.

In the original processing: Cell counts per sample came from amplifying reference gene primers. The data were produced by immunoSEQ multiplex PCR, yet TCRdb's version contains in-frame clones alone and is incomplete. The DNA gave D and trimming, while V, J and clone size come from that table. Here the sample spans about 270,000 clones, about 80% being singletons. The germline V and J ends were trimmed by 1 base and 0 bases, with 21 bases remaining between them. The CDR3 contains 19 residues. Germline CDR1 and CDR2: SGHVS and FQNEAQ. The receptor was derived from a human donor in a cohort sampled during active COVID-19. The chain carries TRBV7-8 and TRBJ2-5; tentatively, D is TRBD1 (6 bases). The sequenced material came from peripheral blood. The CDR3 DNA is TGTGCCAGCAGCTTAGTAGGGGCAGACCCAGGGGAGCACCAAGAGACCCAGTACTTC. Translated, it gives CASSLVGADPGEHQETQYF.